This TCR beta chain was profiled in a study of OX40 agonist ivuxolimab in advanced cancers. Concerning the study at large: The costimulatory receptor OX40 (CD134) was targeted by ivuxolimab, a fully human IgG2 agonistic monoclonal antibody. A male proportion of almost 85% and a mean age of roughly 58 years, ranging from 23 to 79, were recorded for the dose-escalation cohort. The purpose of peripheral TCRbeta sequencing was to test whether ivuxolimab changed TCR sequence diversity and led to clonal T-cell expansion. Intravenous ivuxolimab was administered to patients every 2 weeks at six dose levels: 0.01, 0.1, 0.3, 1.5, 3 and 10 mg/kg. Prior anti-PD-1, anti-PD-L1 or anti-CTLA-4 therapy was permitted, and about 40% of dose-escalation patients had received checkpoint inhibitors. Among the 50 to 55 dose-escalation patients, about 19 had hepatocellular carcinoma, roughly 15 melanoma, 9 renal cell carcinoma and 9 head and neck cancer. Partial responses were achieved by three dose-escalation patients, of whom one had hepatocellular carcinoma and two had cutaneous melanoma. The paper describes the monotherapy dose-escalation part (N of about 57 patients) of the phase I trial of ivuxolimab. The research as a whole found: Which antigens the clonally expanded peripheral T cells were specific for was not determined. At doses from 0.1 to 3.0 mg/kg, clonal expansion was seen in both CD4+ and CD8+ blood T cells between baseline and week 6. On average, CD8+ T cells showed more expanded clones than CD4+ T cells after ivuxolimab. Low levels of normalized T-cell clonal expansion were also seen in some nonresponding patients. In partial responders in the 0.1-3.0 mg/kg groups, normalized peripheral clonal expansion was found to be among the lowest, especially among CD8+ T cells.

About this clone: The antigen this receptor binds is unknown. The sample holds no much larger clone one base away, and base qualities are not on file.

The trial excluded patients who had a history of autoimmune disease or who were on systemic immunosuppression. Peripheral blood for TCR sequencing was collected from all dose cohorts at baseline, on cycle 4 day 1, and on cycle 7 day 1. The samples were taken from a phase I, first-in-human, multicenter, open-label dose-escalation trial of ivuxolimab. Adults with locally advanced or metastatic melanoma, renal cell carcinoma, hepatocellular carcinoma or head and neck squamous cell carcinoma were enrolled in the trial. CD4+ and CD8+ T cells were sorted separately from peripheral blood before TCR sequencing. CDR1 and CDR2, looked up from the germline V gene, are SGHRS and YFSETQ. Taken from cysteine to phenylalanine, the CDR3 has 17 residues. The only DNA kept is the CDR3, 51 bases in frame from the first base. Trimming leaves V shorter by 4 bases and J shorter by 0 bases, with the junction holding 13 bases beyond the gene matches.

For sequencing of the TCRbeta CDR3 region, genomic DNA was extracted from the sorted cells. The immunoSEQ Assay was used to sequence the TCRbeta CDR3 regions. TCRdb retrieved this table from immuneACCESS and kept in-frame rearrangements only. Not all clones are present; in checked studies, unresolved V genes account for under half, and no reason is known for the remainder. For this sample the table gives tens of thousands of clones, of which almost 90% were detected only once. The top ten clonotypes cover roughly 6.9% of the sample. Sample: CD4+ or CD8+ T cells sorted from blood, taken in a trial of the OX40 agonist ivuxolimab. This receptor was taken from an adult with an advanced solid tumor such as melanoma, head and neck, liver or kidney cancer. The V gene is TRBV5-1 and the J gene is TRBJ2-7; the junction holds 7 bases that match TRBD2. The DNA is TGCGCCAGCAGCCCCGGGGGGTGGGGACTCCGCTCCTACGAGCAGTACTTC. The translation is CASSPGGWGLRSYEQYF.